The 28 T cell receptor beta chains reported below all come from one sample, sequenced in a study of memory CD4+ T cells and cytomegalovirus serostatus. The method was immunoSEQ multiplex PCR; TCRdb's version includes in-frame clones alone and lacks a portion of them. The data hold roughly 54,000 clones, with 70% to 80% observed a single time. Single viable CD3+CD4+CD8-CD45RO+ cells were sorted as the memory CD4+ T cells. Sequencing was done on a sample of memory CD4+ T cells from blood. The receptors shown here come from an adult in good health and CMV-seronegative.

The chain has TRBV6-6 and TRBJ1-2, with D possibly being TRBD1 (6 bases). Germline-derived CDR1 and CDR2 are MNHNY and SVGAGI (reference sequence). The CDR3 loop spans 12 amino acids. V was cut by 7 bases and J by 5 bases, with 11 bases left in between. The CDR3 DNA is TGTGCCAGCAAGGGGGTTGGGTATGGCTACACCTTC. Its translation: CASKGVGYGYTF.

This clone is medium-sized in the sample. The chain carries TRBV7-2 and TRBJ2-7; TRBD2 matches at 10 bases. The CDR3 spans 14 residues. From germline, CDR1 is SGHTA and CDR2 FQGNSA. J lost 6 bases, V lost 5 bases, and 7 bases had no gene match. The CDR3: CASSEGLAETEQYF. The CDR3, as DNA: TGTGCCAGCAGCGAAGGACTAGCGGAGACCGAGCAGTACTTC.

The chain employs TRBV6-5 and TRBJ2-1; TRBD2 aligns across 11 bases. Germline lookup yields CDR1 MNHEY and CDR2 SVGAGI. The CDR3 totals 14 residues. The V segment lost 6 bases and the J segment 6 bases; nucleotides outside the gene matches: 4. The CDR3 loop reads CASRTSGVFNEQFF. CDR3 bases: TGTGCCAGCAGGACTAGCGGGGTGTTCAATGAGCAGTTCTTC.

The rearrangement joins TRBV27 to TRBJ2-1; D possibly corresponds to TRBD1 (7 bases). Germline V gene data show CDR1 as MNHEY and CDR2 as SMNVEV (reference sequence). This CDR3 has 19 residues. Trimming pared 0 bases from V and 0 bases from J, leaving 18 bases between. The CDR3: CASSLSLDRAEGSYNEQFF. CDR3 bases: TGTGCCAGCAGTTTATCCCTTGACAGGGCGGAGGGCTCCTACAATGAGCAGTTCTTC.

Details on this clone: Additional DNA sequences in this sample encode the identical CDR3. V is TRBV18 and J is TRBJ1-1; D is unclear. The germline gives CDR1 KGHSH, CDR2 LQKENI. CDR3 length: 13 amino acids. V lost 3 bases, J lost 0 bases, and 5 bases lay in between. The CDR3, as DNA: TGTGCCAGCTCACCGCAGGTGAACACTGAAGCTTTCTTT. It codes for CASSPQVNTEAFF.

In DNA, the CDR3 is TGTGCCAGTAGTAATGGTCTGGGACGGCTCTCCACCAATAACTATGGCTACACCTTC. Translating gives CASSNGLGRLSTNNYGYTF. The chain is built from TRBV19 and TRBJ1-2; D is possibly TRBD1 (5 bases). The germline CDR1 and CDR2 sequences are LNHDA and SQIVND (reference sequence). The V end was cut by 4 bases, the J end by 1 base, with 25 bases between. The length of the CDR3 is 19 residues.

A single count supports this clone. The chain is built from TRBV7-2 and TRBJ2-5; TRBD2 might be the D (6 bases). Trimming shortened V by 1 base and J by 3 bases, and 12 bases separated the two germline ends. Germline values: CDR1 SGHTA, CDR2 FQGNSA. The CDR3 spans 15 residues. DNA for the CDR3: TGTGCCAGCAGCTTAGTTCGGGGCGGGAAAGAGACCCAGTACTTC. Amino acid sequence: CASSLVRGGKETQYF.

This sequence joins TRBV5-5 and TRBJ1-6; unclear D gene. The CDR3 totals 15 residues. Germline-derived CDR1 and CDR2 are SGHKS and YYEKEE (reference sequence). The V and J ends lost 4 bases and 0 bases respectively, with 8 bases between them. The CDR3 protein is CASSGSSSYNSPLHF. The CDR3, as DNA: TGTGCCAGCAGCGGCAGCAGCTCCTATAATTCACCCCTCCACTTT.

In its sample, this clone was seen a few times. The chain carries TRBV11-2 and TRBJ1-2; weak D call: TRBD1 (6 bases). The CDR3 loop spans 11 amino acids. V was pared by 5 bases and J by 12 bases, with 13 bases between. Per the germline V gene, CDR1 is SGHAT and CDR2 is FQNNGV. The CDR3 bases are TGTGCCAGCAGCGCATACAGGGAGCACACCTTC. Amino acid sequence: CASSAYREHTF.

The V call is TRBV18, the J call TRBJ1-5; D possibly corresponds to TRBD1 (6 bases). The V end lost 5 bases, the J end lost 2 bases, and 10 bases lay between the germline ends. Germline assignment: CDR1 KGHSH and CDR2 LQKENI. The CDR3 contains 14 residues. The CDR3 reads CASSGQKGNQPQHF. Written as DNA, the CDR3 is TGTGCCAGCTCAGGACAGAAGGGCAATCAGCCCCAGCATTTT. Full variable domain (outside the CDR3, taken from reference TRBV18 and TRBJ1-5): NAGVMQNPRHLVRRRGQEARLRCSPMKGHSHVYWYRQLPEEGLKFMVYLQKENIIDESGMPKERFSAEFPKEGPSILRIQQVVRGDSAAYFCASSGQKGNQPQHFGDGTRLSIL.

V and J are TRBV19 and TRBJ1-1; 7 bases fit TRBD1. Germline lookup yields CDR1 LNHDA and CDR2 SQIVND (reference sequence). V trimming: 1 base; J trimming: 4 bases; junction bases outside the gene matches: 3. CDR3 length: 14 amino acids. The CDR3 nucleotides are TGTGCCAGTAGTATAGGGGACAGTCTCACTGAAGCTTTCTTT. Amino acid sequence: CASSIGDSLTEAFF. The whole variable domain, filled in from reference TRBV19 and TRBJ1-1, reads DGGITQSPKYLFRKEGQNVTLSCEQNLNHDAMYWYRQDPGQGLRLIYYSQIVNDFQKGDIAEGYSVSREKKESFPLTVTSAQKNPTAFYLCASSIGDSLTEAFFGQGTRLTVV.

The gene calls are TRBV11-1 and TRBJ2-5, with 8 bases identical to TRBD1. The CDR3 is 14 residues long. The germline V gene encodes CDR1 SGHAT and CDR2 FQDESV (reference sequence). V shed 5 bases and J 4 bases; nucleotides not matched to a gene: 6. CDR3: CASSHRTGSETQYF. The CDR3 DNA reads as TGTGCCAGCAGCCATCGGACAGGGTCAGAGACCCAGTACTTC.

The chain joins TRBV7-2 to TRBJ1-1; D is uncertain. With 1 base removed from V and 5 bases from J, the gap between germline ends came to 11 bases. Germline CDR1 is SGHTA and CDR2 is FQGNSA. CDR3 length: 14 amino acids. The CDR3 protein is CASSLEALGTEAFF. The CDR3 DNA is TGTGCCAGCAGCTTAGAGGCTCTGGGGACTGAAGCTTTCTTT.

The gene calls are TRBV7-3 and TRBJ2-3; a possible D gene is TRBD1 (5 bases). Germline lookup yields CDR1 SGHTA and CDR2 FQGTGA. The CDR3 sequence is 15 residues long. Trimming removed 5 bases at V and 3 bases at J, with 15 bases between. The CDR3 protein is CASSQYNSGTDTQYF. As DNA, the CDR3 is TGTGCCAGCAGCCAATACAATTCAGGGACAGATACGCAGTATTTT. The whole variable domain, filled in from reference TRBV7-3 and TRBJ2-3, reads GAGVSQTPSNKVTEKGKYVELRCDPISGHTALYWYRQSLGQGPEFLIYFQGTGAADDSGLPNDRFFAVRPEGSVSTLKIQRTERGDSAVYLCASSQYNSGTDTQYFGPGTRLTVL.

The rearrangement joins TRBV7-6 to TRBJ1-4; TRBD1 agrees at 7 bases. Germline lookup yields CDR1 SGHVS and CDR2 FNYEAQ. The CDR3 extends over 18 amino acids. V was pared by 4 bases and J by 4 bases, with 15 bases of the junction left unmatched. The CDR3 DNA reads TGTGCCAGCAGCTATAGACAGGGAACGGGGCGGCGTAATGAAAAACTGTTTTTT. It codes for CASSYRQGTGRRNEKLFF.

The chain uses TRBV2 and TRBJ2-1, with 8 bases that match TRBD2. V trimming: 3 bases; J trimming: 12 bases; junction bases outside the gene matches: 13. This CDR3 has 15 amino acids. Germline-derived CDR1 and CDR2 are SNHLY and FYNNEI. The CDR3 loop is CASSEVVVSGSRQFF. The CDR3 nucleotides are TGTGCCAGCAGTGAGGTCGTAGTAAGCGGGAGTCGGCAGTTCTTC.

The rearrangement links TRBV6-5 to TRBJ2-7; D remains ambiguous. The V and J ends lost 2 bases and 7 bases respectively, with 9 bases between them. From germline, CDR1 is MNHEY and CDR2 SVGAGI. The CDR3 has 12 amino acids. CDR3 amino acids: CASSYPQEEQYF. The CDR3 nucleotides read TGTGCCAGCAGTTACCCCCAAGAGGAGCAGTACTTC.

A single count supports this clone. The rearrangement joins TRBV19 to TRBJ1-1; no reliable D call. V was clipped by 1 base and J by 8 bases, with 8 bases between them. The CDR3 runs to 12 residues. Looked up from germline, CDR1 is LNHDA and CDR2 is SQIVND (reference sequence). The CDR3 nucleotides read TGTGCCAGTAGTATAGCGGGAGGGGAAGCTTTCTTT. This encodes CASSIAGGEAFF. The entire variable domain, with the rest obtained from reference TRBV19 and TRBJ1-1, is as follows: DGGITQSPKYLFRKEGQNVTLSCEQNLNHDAMYWYRQDPGQGLRLIYYSQIVNDFQKGDIAEGYSVSREKKESFPLTVTSAQKNPTAFYLCASSIAGGEAFFGQGTRLTVV.

The chain combines TRBV14 with TRBJ2-7; no clear D gene. CDR3 length: 11 residues. The germline V and J ends were trimmed by 2 bases and 7 bases, with 6 bases remaining between them. Looked up from germline, CDR1 is SGHDN and CDR2 is FVKESK. The CDR3 nucleotides are TGTGCCAGCAGCCAAATGAGGGAGCAGTACTTC. It specifies CASSQMREQYF.

J is TRBJ1-3 and V is TRBV2; no firm D call. CDR3 size: 12 residues. Germline V gene sequence: CDR1 SNHLY, CDR2 FYNNEI. V lost 1 base to trimming and J lost 3 bases, with 1 base between them. Here the CDR3 reads CASSEDGNTIYF. The CDR3 region has the DNA TGTGCCAGCAGTGAAGATGGAAACACCATATATTTT.

The CDR3 region has the DNA TGTGCCAGCAGCTCCGGGGTAGGCCGGAGCACAGATACGCAGTATTTT. Encoded protein: CASSSGVGRSTDTQYF. The genes are TRBV5-6 and TRBJ2-3; maybe TRBD2 (5 bases). V was cut by 3 bases and J by 0 bases, with 14 bases left in between. CDR3 length: 16 residues. The germline gives CDR1 SGHDT, CDR2 YYEEEE.

This clone was detected only once. The chain uses TRBV2 and TRBJ2-1; 12 bases fit TRBD2. CDR1 SNHLY and CDR2 FYNNEI come from the germline V gene. V shed 6 bases, J shed 8 bases, and the junction held 8 bases outside the gene matches. The CDR3 loop spans 15 amino acids. CDR3 region: CASRQGLAGTHEQFF. CDR3 DNA sequence: TGTGCCAGCAGACAAGGACTAGCGGGAACCCATGAGCAGTTCTTC.

The chain joins TRBV9 to TRBJ1-6; D possibly corresponds to TRBD1 (6 bases). The CDR3 is 14 amino acids. The V gene's germline CDR1 is SGDLS and CDR2 YYNGEE. V was shortened by 9 bases and J by 7 bases, with 17 bases between the two germline ends. The CDR3 sequence is CANMTTGYNSPLHF. CDR3 DNA: TGTGCCAACATGACCACAGGGTACAATTCACCCCTCCACTTT.

This clone was detected only a few times. The V and J genes are TRBV7-8 and TRBJ1-2, with 9 bases aligning to TRBD1. Trimming removed 6 bases from V and 4 bases from J; junction bases left unmatched: 12. The CDR3 covers 16 residues. Germline CDR1 and CDR2: SGHVS and FQNEAQ. The CDR3 region is CASSHLGGQGRYGYTF. CDR3 DNA sequence: TGTGCCAGCAGTCATCTCGGGGGACAGGGTCGCTATGGCTACACCTTC. Variable domain in full (rest from reference TRBV7-8 and TRBJ1-2): GAGVSQSPRYKVAKRGQDVALRCDPISGHVSLFWYQQALGQGPEFLTYFQNEAQLDKSGLPSDRFFAERPEGSVSTLKIQRTQQEDSAVYLCASSHLGGQGRYGYTFGSGTRLTVV.

The rearrangement joins TRBV7-4 to TRBJ2-3, with D tentatively TRBD1 or TRBD2 (6 bases each). The V end lost 7 bases, the J end lost 5 bases, and 25 bases lay between the germline ends. Germline V gene sequence: CDR1 SGHVT, CDR2 SQSDAQ. CDR3 length: 17 residues. CDR3 nucleotide sequence: TGTGCCAGCAACACAAGTCCTCGGGGGCGCCGAAGAGATACGCAGTATTTT. Residues: CASNTSPRGRRRDTQYF. Together with reference TRBV7-4 and TRBJ2-3, the CDR3 gives the full variable domain: GAGVSQSPRYKVAKRGRDVALRCDSISGHVTLYWYRQTLGQGSEVLTYSQSDAQRDKSGRPSGRFSAERPERSVSTLKIQRTEQGDSAVYLCASNTSPRGRRRDTQYFGPGTRLTVL.

This clone is categorized as medium-sized (0.01 to 0.1%). The V and J genes are TRBV19 and TRBJ1-5, with a possible D match to TRBD1 (6 bases). The CDR3 spans 13 residues. Trimming left V 7 bases short and J 5 bases short, with 12 bases between. Germline V gene sequence: CDR1 LNHDA, CDR2 SQIVND (reference sequence). The CDR3 DNA is TGTGCCAGTAAGGGGGAGGGAGATCAGCCCCAGCATTTT. The encoded protein is CASKGEGDQPQHF. The variable domain in full, with the rest retrieved from reference TRBV19 and TRBJ1-5, is DGGITQSPKYLFRKEGQNVTLSCEQNLNHDAMYWYRQDPGQGLRLIYYSQIVNDFQKGDIAEGYSVSREKKESFPLTVTSAQKNPTAFYLCASKGEGDQPQHFGDGTRLSIL.

J is TRBJ2-1 and V is TRBV5-1, with a weak D call TRBD2 (6 bases). Germline V gene sequence: CDR1 SGHRS, CDR2 YFSETQ. V lost 0 bases and J lost 9, with 10 bases in between. The CDR3 is made up of 13 amino acids. CDR3 protein: CASSLARGGEQFF. Here the CDR3 DNA reads TGCGCCAGCAGCTTGGCCCGGGGAGGTGAGCAGTTCTTC.

The J gene is TRBJ1-3, the V gene TRBV5-4; D perhaps matches TRBD1 (5 bases). V lost 0 bases to trimming and J lost 3 bases, with 16 bases between them. The CDR3 is made up of 17 amino acids. Germline lookup yields CDR1 SGHNT and CDR2 YYREEE (reference sequence). The CDR3 DNA sequence: TGTGCCAGCAGCTTGGGGGGACTCTGGGGCCATGGAAACACCATATATTTT. The encoded protein is CASSLGGLWGHGNTIYF.